Following are 16 T cell receptor beta chains from one sample sequenced in a study of cytomegalovirus exposure and HLA in healthy donors. In the PCR, 60 Vbeta and 13 Jbeta primers were used. The repertoire was sequenced with immunoSEQ multiplex PCR; TCRdb's copy has only in-frame clones and lacks some. The table has 200,000 or so clones, 81% seen once. The sample comprised PBMCs. The receptors here all came from a young woman in good health and CMV-seropositive.

This clone has more than one count but fewer than ten. Here the CDR3 DNA reads TGTGCCAGCAGTACTCAGGGGGCTGTAAGGAAACTGTTTTTT. Its translation: CASSTQGAVRKLFF. The chain links TRBV28 to TRBJ1-4, with 8 bases identical to TRBD1. From germline, CDR1 is MDHEN and CDR2 SYDVKM. There are 14 residues in the CDR3. The junction had 10 bases not matched to a gene; V was cut back by 5 bases and J by 11 bases.

V usage is TRBV5-4 and J usage is TRBJ2-3, with 7 positions matching TRBD2. Germline V gives CDR1 SGHNT, CDR2 YYREEE (reference sequence). The CDR3 sequence is 16 residues long. The J segment lost 3 bases and the V segment lost 5 bases, leaving 12 bases of the junction unmatched. This chain's CDR3 is CASSRISGGGTDTQYF. In DNA form, the CDR3 reads TGTGCCAGCAGTAGGATTTCGGGCGGGGGAACAGATACGCAGTATTTT.

Only one count was recorded for this clone. The chain employs TRBV18 and TRBJ1-1, with TRBD1 matching 8 bases. Trimming took 3 bases from V and 8 from J; bases not matched to a gene: 8. Germline CDR1 KGHSH, CDR2 LQKENI. The CDR3 sequence is 14 residues long. For the CDR3, the DNA is TGTGCCAGCTCACCGCAAGACAGGGGCGAGGAAGCTTTCTTT. It encodes CASSPQDRGEEAFF.

The rearrangement uses TRBV29-1 and TRBJ1-2; TRBD1 aligns across 9 bases. The CDR3 consists of 11 residues. Trimming removed 7 bases from V and 4 bases from J; junction bases left unmatched: 1. Germline V CDR1 and CDR2: SQVTM, ANQGSEA. The CDR3 DNA reads TGCAGCGAGGACAGGGGCTATGGCTACACCTTC. This translates into CSEDRGYGYTF.

The chain combines TRBV28 with TRBJ2-2; 16 nucleotides align to TRBD2. Germline V gene data show CDR1 as MDHEN and CDR2 as SYDVKM. The CDR3 loop spans 16 amino acids. The V and J ends lost 4 bases and 6 bases, in that order; junction bases with no gene match: 2. DNA for the CDR3: TGTGCCAGCAGTTATGGGACTAGCGGGGGGGCCGGGGAGCTGTTTTTT. This sequence encodes CASSYGTSGGAGELFF.

The chain combines TRBV12-2 with TRBJ1-1. TRBV12-2 counts as a pseudogene. CDR3 length: 17 residues. DNA for the CDR3: TGTGCAAGTCGCTTAGTGACGGCCGGAGGGTGTTTCACTGAAGCTTTCTTT. It is translated as CASRLVTAGGCFTEAFF.

The gene calls are TRBV13 and TRBJ2-7, with D possibly TRBD2 on 5 matching bases. The CDR3 loop spans 14 amino acids. Germline loops: CDR1 PRHDT, CDR2 FYEKMQ (reference sequence). Trimming took 5 bases from V and 5 from J, leaving 16 bases between them. CDR3 nucleotides: TGTGCCAGCAGCCGAGCCCGGGAACTCCACGAGCAGTACTTC. This codes for CASSRARELHEQYF.

The rearrangement uses TRBV11-1 and TRBJ2-5; 8 bases are a match to TRBD1. The length of the CDR3 is 16 residues. After removal of 5 bases from V and 1 base from J, the junction contained 9 bases not matched to a gene. Germline CDR1 is SGHAT and CDR2 is FQDESV (reference sequence). The CDR3 nucleotides read TGTGCCAGCAGCCAAGGACAGGGAAGGGGCCAAGAGACCCAGTACTTC. Protein sequence: CASSQGQGRGQETQYF.

V and J are TRBV7-2 and TRBJ2-5; a possible D gene is TRBD2 (6 bases). V lost 5 bases and J 2 bases, leaving 15 bases between the germline ends. The CDR3 consists of 15 residues. The germline gives CDR1 SGHTA, CDR2 FQGNSA. Written as DNA, the CDR3 is TGTGCCAGCAGCCTAAATCTAGCGTTTCAAGAGACCCAGTACTTC. It yields the protein CASSLNLAFQETQYF.

A single count supports this clone. V gene TRBV7-7 combines with J gene TRBJ2-7; 11 nucleotides match TRBD2. The germline gives CDR1 SSHAT, CDR2 FNYEAQ (reference sequence). This CDR3 has 19 residues. The CDR3 DNA reads TGTGCTAGCAGCCTAACCAGACTAGCGGGGACCCCCCAGATCTACGAGCAGTACGTC. This codes for CASSLTRLAGTPQIYEQYV.

The rearrangement links TRBV19 to TRBJ2-2, with D perhaps matching TRBD1 (5 bases). Germline values: CDR1 LNHDA, CDR2 SQIVND (reference sequence). With 4 bases removed from V and 4 bases from J, the gap between germline ends came to 16 bases. This CDR3 is built from 16 residues. The DNA of the CDR3 is TGTGCCAGTAGTACCCAGACAGAACGCAGCACCGGGGAGCTGTTTTTT. Its protein is CASSTQTERSTGELFF.

J is TRBJ1-4 and V is TRBV5-4, with TRBD1 identical over 9 bases. The CDR3 has 15 amino acids. Germline V gene data show CDR1 as SGHNT and CDR2 as YYREEE (reference sequence). The ends lost 2 bases at V and 7 bases at J; junction bases unmatched: 6. CDR3 residues: CASSLQGALSEKLFF. Written as DNA, the CDR3 is TGTGCCAGCAGCTTACAGGGGGCGTTAAGTGAAAAACTGTTTTTT.

This chain uses TRBV7-9 with TRBJ1-1; D ambiguous. There are 14 residues in the CDR3. Germline values: CDR1 SEHNR, CDR2 FQNEAQ (reference sequence). V was shortened by 1 base and J by 7 bases, with 13 bases between the two germline ends. The CDR3 nucleotides are TGTGCCAGCAGCTTAGGGCGGGTCGCCGGTGAAGCTTTCTTT. Protein product: CASSLGRVAGEAFF.

The genes are TRBV5-1 and TRBJ2-7, with D perhaps matching TRBD1 (8 bases). Germline CDR1 SGHRS, CDR2 YFSETQ. CDR3 length equals 13 residues. With 4 bases removed from V and 6 bases from J, the gap between germline ends came to 14 bases. The CDR3 loop reads CASSPNRGGEQYF. The CDR3 nucleotides read TGCGCCAGCAGCCCCAACAGGGGGGGCGAGCAGTACTTC.

The CDR3, as DNA: TGTGCCAGCAGCTCCGGGTATAGTTACGAGCAGTACTTC. Amino acid sequence: CASSSGYSYEQYF. V is TRBV5-6 and J is TRBJ2-7; D gene unclear. V shed 3 bases and J shed 4 bases, with 11 bases lying between them. Germline-derived CDR1 and CDR2 are SGHDT and YYEEEE. The CDR3 is 13 amino acids.

The chain has TRBV7-7 and TRBJ2-3; the match to TRBD2 covers 10 bases. The CDR3 is 14 amino acids. Trimming took 6 bases from V and 5 from J; bases not matched to a gene: 5. Germline lookup yields CDR1 SSHAT and CDR2 FNYEAQ (reference sequence). The DNA for the CDR3 is TGTGCCAGCAGTTCCAGCGGGGGGGGAGATACGCAGTATTTT. Protein sequence: CASSSSGGGDTQYF.